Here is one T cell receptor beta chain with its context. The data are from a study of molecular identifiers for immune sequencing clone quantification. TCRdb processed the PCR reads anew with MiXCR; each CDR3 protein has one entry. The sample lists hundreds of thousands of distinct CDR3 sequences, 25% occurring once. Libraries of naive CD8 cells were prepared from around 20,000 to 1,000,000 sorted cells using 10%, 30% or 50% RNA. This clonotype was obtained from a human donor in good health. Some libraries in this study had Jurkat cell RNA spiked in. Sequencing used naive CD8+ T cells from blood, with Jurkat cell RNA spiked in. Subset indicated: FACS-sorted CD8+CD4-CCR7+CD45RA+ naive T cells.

CDR3 residues: CASSQDSQAGGINTGELFF. The CDR3 nucleotides read TGCGCCAGCAGCCAAGATAGTCAGGCGGGAGGAATTAACACCGGGGAGCTGTTTTTT. V and J are TRBV4-3 and TRBJ2-2, with TRBD2 matching 8 bases. V shed 0 bases, J shed 2 bases, and the junction held 11 bases outside the gene matches. This CDR3 has 19 residues. From germline, CDR1 is LGHNA and CDR2 YSLEER.